A single sample is the source of the 14 T cell receptor beta chains below, sequenced in a study of glioma-infiltrating T cells. Amplification of TCR alpha and beta CDR3 regions from RNA used iRepertoire nested multiplex PCR. TCRdb analysed the multiplex PCR reads with MiXCR anew, one entry per CDR3 protein. The sample has over 100,000 distinct CDR3 sequences, about 25% seen once; the top ten hold 35%. The specimen sequenced was glioma tissue, nonneoplastic brain tissue, or PBMCs (not recorded which). These receptors came from a human donor with low-grade glioma or glioblastoma, undergoing nonglioma brain surgery, or in good health (not recorded which).

This chain joins TRBV29-1 and TRBJ2-3; no firm D call. The germline V gene encodes CDR1 SQVTM and CDR2 ANQGSEA. The germline V and J ends were trimmed by 4 bases and 0 bases, with 11 bases remaining between them. The CDR3 loop spans 14 amino acids. CDR3 residues: CSVVERTSTDTQYF. For the CDR3, the DNA is TGCAGCGTTGTGGAGCGAACTAGCACAGATACGCAGTATTTT.

This clonotype was detected only once. A much larger clone is a single base away; this may be a read error. The J gene is TRBJ2-3, the V gene TRBV10-1; TRBD1 aligns across 7 bases. The CDR3 contains 16 residues. Germline loops: CDR1 WNHNN, CDR2 SYGVQD (reference sequence). The CDR3 sequence is CASSRSRGYDTDMQYF. CDR3 DNA: TGCGCCAGCAGCCGGAGCAGGGGGTACGACACAGATATGCAGTATTTT.

This clonotype appeared many times. The CDR3 nucleotides read TGTGCCACCAGTGATGCAGGGATCCCGTACGAGCAGTACTTC. It translates to CATSDAGIPYEQYF. V is TRBV24-1 and J is TRBJ2-7; D possibly corresponds to TRBD1 (5 bases). The CDR3 is 14 amino acids. The V and J ends lost 3 bases and 4 bases respectively, with 12 bases between them. Germline V CDR1 and CDR2: KGHDR, SFDVKD.

This clonotype was seen at least ten times. V and J are TRBV20-1 and TRBJ2-3; 11 bases match TRBD2. The CDR3 sequence is 14 residues long. The V gene's germline CDR1 is DFQATT and CDR2 SNEGSKA (reference sequence). Losses at the gene ends were 1 base for V and 6 bases for J; bases not matched to a gene: 3. For the CDR3, the DNA is TGCAGTGCTAGAGTAGCGGGGGGGCGGGATACGCAGTATTTT. Translated: CSARVAGGRDTQYF.

The table lists this clonotype with many counts. The chain links TRBV18 to TRBJ1-6; D is undetermined. The germline V gene encodes CDR1 KGHSH and CDR2 LQKENI. The CDR3 totals 12 residues. Trimming shortened V by 4 bases and J by 9 bases, and 7 bases separated the two germline ends. The CDR3 sequence is CASSRVGSPLHF. CDR3 DNA sequence: TGTGCCAGCTCACGAGTCGGTTCACCCCTCCACTTT.

The chain links TRBV19 to TRBJ2-3, with 8 bases that match TRBD2. V shed 3 bases, J shed 6 bases, and the junction held 5 bases outside the gene matches. Germline V lookup: CDR1 LNHDA, CDR2 SQIVND (reference sequence). The CDR3 runs 14 residues. The CDR3: CASSIRTSSDTQYF. CDR3 nucleotides: TGTGCCAGTAGTATTCGGACTAGCTCGGATACGCAGTATTTT.

This clonotype has just one count. With a much larger clone just one base away, this may be a read error. This CDR3 is missing its conserved last phenylalanine or tryptophan, likely due to a read error. The CDR3 DNA reads TGTGCCAGCAGCTCGGGACTAGCGGGATCCTACGAGCAGTACCTC. Translating gives CASSSGLAGSYEQYL. The gene calls are TRBV5-4 and TRBJ2-7, with 13 bases matching TRBD2. CDR1 and CDR2 from the germline V gene are SGHNT and YYREEE (reference sequence). The CDR3 contains 15 residues. With V trimmed by 3 bases and J by 1 base, 1 base remained unmatched.

In this sample, this clonotype turned up many times. This chain uses TRBV28 with TRBJ2-1; perhaps TRBD2 as D (6 bases). V lost 4 bases and J lost 2, with 18 bases in between. CDR1 and CDR2 from the germline V gene are MDHEN and SYDVKM. The CDR3 spans 17 residues. The CDR3 DNA is TGTGCCAGCAGTTCCAACCGAGTAGAGCGGGCCTACAATGAGCAGTTCTTC. This encodes CASSSNRVERAYNEQFF.

The table lists this clonotype with many counts. The chain recombines TRBV5-1 with TRBJ1-5; D uncertain. Germline assignment: CDR1 SGHRS and CDR2 YFSETQ. V lost 4 bases to trimming and J lost 4 bases, with 9 bases between them. The CDR3 is 13 amino acids. The CDR3 region has the DNA TGCGCCAGCAGCGAGGGAAAGAATCAGCCCCAGCATTTT. Translated: CASSEGKNQPQHF. The full variable domain, its missing parts supplied by reference TRBV5-1 and TRBJ1-5, is KAGVTQTPRYLIKTRGQQVTLSCSPISGHRSVSWYQQTPGQGLQFLFEYFSETQRNKGNFPGRFSGRQFSNSRSEMNVSTLELGDSALYLCASSEGKNQPQHFGDGTRLSIL.

This rearrangement joins TRBV6-1 to TRBJ2-7; the match to TRBD2 covers 13 bases. The CDR3 is 16 residues long. Unmatched junction bases numbered 6, after V lost 5 bases and J lost 2 bases. CDR1 MNHNS and CDR2 SASEGT come from the germline V gene. For the CDR3, the DNA is TGTGCCAGCAGTATGACTAGCGGGGGGCCCCCCTACGAGCAGTACTTC. Its translation is CASSMTSGGPPYEQYF.

The rearrangement uses TRBV29-1 and TRBJ2-7, with 10 bases aligning to TRBD2. CDR1 SQVTM and CDR2 ANQGSEA come from the germline V gene. The trim removed 7 bases at V and 1 base at J, leaving 7 bases unmatched. The length of the CDR3 is 14 residues. The CDR3 nucleotides read TGCAGCGCGGATACTAGCGGGGCTTCCTACGAGCAGTACTTC. Its protein product is CSADTSGASYEQYF.

This chain joins TRBV6-2 or TRBV6-3 and TRBJ2-5; D is tentatively TRBD1 or TRBD2 (5 bases each). V lost 6 bases, J lost 4 bases, and 12 bases lay in between. The CDR3 is made up of 13 amino acids. Germline assignment: CDR1 MNHEY and CDR2 SVGEGT. The DNA for the CDR3 is TGTGCCAGCAGGGGACGGGCGGCAGAGACCCAGTACTTC. It specifies CASRGRAAETQYF.

This clonotype was seen at least ten times. J is TRBJ2-3 and V is TRBV7-2, with TRBD1 identical over 9 bases. The CDR3 runs 14 residues. V gave up 3 bases and J gave up 5 bases; unmatched junction bases: 3. Germline assignment: CDR1 SGHTA and CDR2 FQGNSA. The CDR3 loop reads CASSFRTGEDTQYF. The DNA of the CDR3 is TGTGCCAGCAGCTTCCGGACAGGGGAAGATACGCAGTATTTT.

V gene TRBV14 combines with J gene TRBJ1-6, with D unresolved. This CDR3 has 15 residues. The V gene's germline CDR1 is SGHDN and CDR2 FVKESK. V was cut by 6 bases and J by 10 bases, with 19 bases left in between. CDR3 amino acids: CASRPSRTALSPLHF. The CDR3 DNA is TGTGCCAGCAGACCTTCTCGGACGGCACTCTCACCCCTCCACTTT.